The rows below give T cell receptor beta chains drawn from one sample of a study of T cells in localized non-small cell lung cancer. Profiled with immunoSEQ multiplex PCR; TCRdb holds only in-frame clones, not every one. Counted here are about 20,000 clones, approximately 87% occurring once; the ten biggest clones make up 12%. The sample in question was PBMCs, obtained before any cancer treatment. The receptors were gathered from a man aged 35 to 69 with stage II squamous cell lung carcinoma. The CDR3 runs from the conserved cysteine through the conserved F or W. D genes are given only for firm matches. A clone size is listed for some rows: how often the clone was seen (once, few, many), or a class if it is expanded.

>-|-|TRBV9|TRBJ1-1
TGTGCCAGCAGCGTGGCAACGAACACTGAAGCTTTCTTT
CASSVATNTEAFF
>-|-|TRBV25-1|TRBJ1-6
TGTGCCAGCAGTGAATCCCTGGGGGTAAATTCACCCCTCCACTTT
CASSESLGVNSPLHF
>-|-|TRBV9|TRBJ1-6
TGTGCCAGCAGCGTGGACAGCCCCTATAATTCACCCCTCCACTTT
CASSVDSPYNSPLHF
>-|-|TRBV15|TRBJ1-2
TGTGCCACCAGCAGAGTAGGGCAGGGCAGGGGCTACACCTTC
CATSRVGQGRGYTF
>-|-|TRBV5-4|TRBJ2-5
TGTGCCAGCAGCGCGGACTTTACGGTCGAGACCCAGTACTTC
CASSADFTVETQYF
>-|-|TRBV5-1|TRBJ2-3
TGCGCCAGCAGCTTGAGGGGTCGCACAGATACGCAGTATTTT
CASSLRGRTDTQYF
>-|-|TRBV6-5|TRBJ1-6
TGTGCCAGCGGCCGAGGACAATCCTATAATTCACCCCTCCACTTT
CASGRGQSYNSPLHF
>TRBD1|few|TRBV2|TRBJ1-2
TGTGCCAGCAGTGGAGGGACAGGGACGGGGTTCACCTTC
CASSGGTGTGFTF
>-|-|TRBV19|TRBJ2-2
TGTGCCAGTAGTATATCTAAGAACACCGGGGAGCTGTTTTTT
CASSISKNTGELFF
>-|-|TRBV14|TRBJ2-5
TGTGCCAGCAGCCAACGAGTCAGTGGGGAGACCCAGTACTTC
CASSQRVSGETQYF
>TRBD1|-|TRBV19|TRBJ1-2
TGTGCCAGTACCATCCTTTTGGGACAGGGGAGTATTGGCTACACCTTC
CASTILLGQGSIGYTF
>-|-|TRBV5-5|TRBJ1-2
TGTGCCAGCACCGACAGGCTCTATGGCTACACCTTC
CASTDRLYGYTF
>-|-|TRBV29-1|TRBJ2-3
TGCAGCGTTGAACCCCCGGAGGGTAGCACAGATACGCAGTATTTT
CSVEPPEGSTDTQYF
>-|once|TRBV9|TRBJ1-3
TGTGCCAGCAGCGAGGGGGGGACGGTCCATTCTGGAAACACCATATATTTT
CASSEGGTVHSGNTIYF
>TRBD1|-|TRBV5-4|TRBJ2-5
TGTGCCAGCAGCTTAGGGACAGTCCAAGAGACCCAGTACTTC
CASSLGTVQETQYF
>-|-|TRBV18|TRBJ1-1
TGTGCCAGCTCGCCCCAGATGAACACTGAAGCTTTCTTT
CASSPQMNTEAFF
>-|-|TRBV21-1|TRBJ1-2
TGTGCCGGCAGCACCCGACAGGGAGGCAACTATGGCTACACCTTC
CAGSTRQGGNYGYTF
>-|-|TRBV25-1|TRBJ1-4
TGTGCCAGCAGTGAGGATAACAGGAAAAATGAAAAACTGTTTTTT
CASSEDNRKNEKLFF
>-|-|TRBV27|TRBJ1-1
TGTGCCAGCCGCCTACAGGGAGGCACTGAAGCTTTCTTT
CASRLQGGTEAFF
>TRBD1|-|TRBV10-3|TRBJ1-2
TGTGCCATCAGTGAGGGGACAGGGGAAGGCTACACCTTC
CAISEGTGEGYTF
>-|-|TRBV11-2|TRBJ2-4
TGTGCCAGCAGCTTAAGATCGGGGGTAGACATTCAGTACTTC
CASSLRSGVDIQYF
>TRBD2|few|TRBV5-4|TRBJ2-2
TGTGCCAGCAGCTTGGGTGGACTAGCCAACACCGGGGAGCTGTTTTTT
CASSLGGLANTGELFF
>TRBD1|-|TRBV6-1|TRBJ1-2
TGTGCCAGCAGTCGGGACAGTTCAGGATATGGCTACACCTTC
CASSRDSSGYGYTF
>-|-|TRBV5-6|TRBJ1-1
TGTGCCAGCAGCTTTACAGCCGTCACTGAAGCTTTCTTT
CASSFTAVTEAFF
>TRBD2|-|TRBV30|TRBJ2-4
TGTGCCTGGAGTGGCGGGGCGGGAGCGAGGAACATTCAGTACTTC
CAWSGGAGARNIQYF
>-|-|TRBV15|TRBJ1-1
TGTGCCACCAGTTCCAGGGCAGGGTCTGGCACTGAAGCTTTCTTT
CATSSRAGSGTEAFF
>-|-|TRBV5-1|TRBJ1-1
TGCGCCAGCAGCTCCTCAGGTGTGACTGAAGCTTTCTTT
CASSSSGVTEAFF
>-|-|TRBV5-4|TRBJ2-2
TGTGCCAGCAGTCGAGGGACAACGAACACCGGGGAGCTGTTTTTT
CASSRGTTNTGELFF
>-|-|TRBV5-6|TRBJ1-1
TGTGCCAGCAGCCCGGAGTTAGGGATAGGGCTGGAAACTGAAGCTTTCTTT
CASSPELGIGLETEAFF
>-|once|TRBV5-1|TRBJ2-5
TGCGCCAGCAGCTTGGCCGGGGCAGAAGAGACCCAGTACTTC
CASSLAGAEETQYF
>-|-|TRBV30|TRBJ1-1
TGTGCCTGGAGTCTCCAGCGTACTGAAGCTTTCTTT
CAWSLQRTEAFF
>TRBD2|-|TRBV6-6|TRBJ2-2
TGTGCCAGCAGTTCTCGGCTAGCGGGAAACACCGGGGAGCTGTTTTTT
CASSSRLAGNTGELFF
>TRBD2|-|TRBV5-1|TRBJ2-1
TGCGCCAGCAGCTTGACCGGACTAGCGGACAATGAGCAGTTCTTC
CASSLTGLADNEQFF
>-|-|TRBV5-1|TRBJ2-1
TGCGCCAGCAGCCGAGAGGGAGGGGGGTCCTACAATGAGCAGTTCTTC
CASSREGGGSYNEQFF
>TRBD2|-|TRBV28|TRBJ2-5
TGTGCCAGCAGTACCTCGACCGGGGGGAAGCGGGAGACCCAGTACTTC
CASSTSTGGKRETQYF
>-|-|TRBV27|TRBJ1-5
TGTGCCAGCAGGCCTTGGCTAGACACCTATAGCAATCAGCCCCAGCATTTT
CASRPWLDTYSNQPQHF
>-|few|TRBV27|TRBJ1-1
TGTGCCAGCAGTTACGGATACATGAACACTGAAGCTTTCTTT
CASSYGYMNTEAFF
>-|-|TRBV9|TRBJ1-2
TGTGCCAGCAGCGTAGCTATTACAGGGAACTATGGCTACACCTTC
CASSVAITGNYGYTF
>-|once|TRBV9|TRBJ1-1
TGTGCCAGCAGCCCCCGGGACCGGAACACTGAAGCTTTCTTT
CASSPRDRNTEAFF
>-|-|TRBV5-5|TRBJ2-7
TGTGCCAGCAGCTTGAGCCTAACCTACGAGCAGTACTTC
CASSLSLTYEQYF
>TRBD2|-|TRBV11-2|TRBJ2-2
TGTGCCAGCAGCCGGACTAGCGGCACACTCGGGGAGCTGTTTTTT
CASSRTSGTLGELFF
>TRBD2|-|TRBV6-1|TRBJ2-1
TGTGCCAGCAGTGACTCCTTAGCGGGGCAGCAGTTCTTC
CASSDSLAGQQFF
>-|-|TRBV7-3|TRBJ2-3
TGTGCCAGCCAAGAGAGCGGCACAGATACGCAGTATTTT
CASQESGTDTQYF
>-|-|TRBV30|TRBJ2-1
TGTGCCTGGGGCCAGGGTGCCCGCGGGGGCCGCAATGAGCAGTTCTTC
CAWGQGARGGRNEQFF
>-|-|TRBV27|TRBJ1-1
TGTGCCAGCAGTGCCTGGACGGGTAACACTGAAGCTTTCTTT
CASSAWTGNTEAFF
>-|-|TRBV20-1|TRBJ2-3
TGCAGTGGACGGGACTCAGATACGCAGTATTTT
CSGRDSDTQYF
>TRBD2|-|TRBV19|TRBJ2-7
TGTGCCAGTAGTATCGCTAGCGGGGGGATGTACGAGCAGTACTTC
CASSIASGGMYEQYF